The rows below give T cell receptor beta chains drawn from one sample of a study of blood T cell repertoires in COVID-19. Only in-frame clones appear in the TCRdb table, and some are missing; sequencing was by immunoSEQ multiplex PCR. The table has about 220,000 clones, around 85% seen once; the top ten hold roughly 3%. Sequencing used peripheral blood. The receptors come from a woman aged 25 to 39 who had recovered from COVID-19. Each CDR3 is given with its conserved first and last residue. A D gene is named only where the DNA matches it firmly. Clone size is given for some rows only: seen once, a few or many times, or a class if the clone is expanded.

CDR3 length	clone size	J gene	D gene	V gene	CDR3 DNA	CDR3 protein
15	.	TRBJ2-1	.	TRBV27	TGTGCCAGCAGCCTTGGGACTCTCTCCTACAATGAGCAGTTCTTC	CASSLGTLSYNEQFF
12	.	TRBJ2-7	.	TRBV6-5	TGTGCCAGCAGTTACCTAAACGCCGAGCAGTACTTC	CASSYLNAEQYF
13	few	TRBJ1-3	.	TRBV6-6	TGTGCCAGCAGTTACAGGGGCGGAAACACCATATATTTT	CASSYRGGNTIYF
15	.	TRBJ2-7	.	TRBV13	TGTGCCAGCAGCCCTCCCCGGGGAGGTCCCTACGAGCAGTACTTC	CASSPPRGGPYEQYF
14	.	TRBJ2-2	TRBD2	TRBV3-1/TRBV3-2	TGTGCCAGCAGCCAAGCGACTAGCGTCGGGGAGCTGTTTTTT	CASSQATSVGELFF
14	few	TRBJ2-2	.	TRBV7-2	TGTGCCAGCAACCCCGCAGGGGCCTACGGGGAGCTGTTTTTT	CASNPAGAYGELFF
14	.	TRBJ2-5	.	TRBV9	TGTGCCAGCAGCGTAGTAGACTCTGAAGAGACCCAGTACTTC	CASSVVDSEETQYF
16	.	TRBJ2-5	TRBD1	TRBV5-1	TGCGCCAGCAGCTTATTTGGACAGGGGGCCGGTGAGACCCAGTACTTC	CASSLFGQGAGETQYF
14	.	TRBJ2-1	.	TRBV27	TGTGCATCAAGGGGGGGGACCCCCTACAATGAGCAGTTCTTC	CASRGGTPYNEQFF
15	.	TRBJ2-2	.	TRBV7-2	TGTGCCAGCAGCTTTTTTGGGCTACTCACCGGGGAGCTGTTTTTT	CASSFFGLLTGELFF
15	.	TRBJ1-6	.	TRBV2	TGTGCCAGCAGTGAGGGGGGGTACTATAATTCACCCCTCCACTTT	CASSEGGYYNSPLHF
15	.	TRBJ1-4	.	TRBV9	TGTGCCAGCAGCGTAACGGTGGCAACTAATGAAAAACTGTTTTTT	CASSVTVATNEKLFF
19	.	TRBJ2-2	TRBD1	TRBV23-1	TGCGCCAGCAGTCAATCACCCCCCCGCGCAGGGGGCAAAGGCGGGGAGCTGTTTTTT	CASSQSPPRAGGKGGELFF
14	.	TRBJ1-5	TRBD1	TRBV6-5	TGTGCCAGCAGGGGGACAGGGATTAATCAGCCCCAGCATTTT	CASRGTGINQPQHF
15	.	TRBJ2-7	.	TRBV4-3	TGCGCCAGCAGCCAAGAAGAGTCTAGCTCCTACGAGCAGTACTTC	CASSQEESSSYEQYF
15	few	TRBJ1-2	TRBD1	TRBV7-8	TGTGCCAGCAGCTTAGCTTTACAGGGGGCTTATGGCTACACCTTC	CASSLALQGAYGYTF
12	.	TRBJ1-2	.	TRBV2	TGTGCCAGCAGTGCTGCAGCGCTAGGCTACACCTTC	CASSAAALGYTF
16	.	TRBJ1-1	TRBD1	TRBV27	TGTGCCAGCAGTTTAAGCCTACGACTGGGACAGGTTGAAGCTTTCTTT	CASSLSLRLGQVEAFF
13	.	TRBJ1-6	.	TRBV6-5	TGTGCCAGCAGTTACTCGAGAGGTTCACCCCTCCACTTT	CASSYSRGSPLHF
15	.	TRBJ2-2	.	TRBV5-1	TGCGCCAGCAGCTTAGTTACTAGGAACACCGGGGAGCTGTTTTTT	CASSLVTRNTGELFF
12	.	TRBJ1-4	.	TRBV25-1	TGTGCCAGCAGTCGGGGTAATGAAAAACTGTTTTTT	CASSRGNEKLFF
14	.	TRBJ1-6	.	TRBV5-4	TGTGCCAGCAGCTTACAACAGCCAAATTCACCCCTCCACTTT	CASSLQQPNSPLHF
15	.	TRBJ2-7	.	TRBV6-5	TGTGCCAGCAGTCCACCCTATACACGGGTTTACGAGCAGTACTTC	CASSPPYTRVYEQYF
16	.	TRBJ2-2	.	TRBV7-2	TGTGCCAGCAGCTTATTTCGGCGGGGAAACACCGGGGAGCTGTTTTTT	CASSLFRRGNTGELFF
15	.	TRBJ1-1	.	TRBV2	TGTGCCAGCAGTGAGCTTCGGGGAAGGAACACTGAAGCTTTCTTT	CASSELRGRNTEAFF
14	once	TRBJ2-2	TRBD1	TRBV5-1	TGCGCCAGCAGCCCGGGGCAGGGGGCCGGGGAGCTGTTTTTT	CASSPGQGAGELFF
15	.	TRBJ1-1	.	TRBV6-1	TGTGCCAGCAGTGAATTAGGTAGGGGAAGGTCGGAAGCTTTCTTT	CASSELGRGRSEAFF
15	.	TRBJ2-7	.	TRBV7-8	TGTGCCAGCAGCGACGTCGCGGGGGCGGGGTACGAGCAGTACTTC	CASSDVAGAGYEQYF
14	.	TRBJ1-3	.	TRBV7-2	TGTGCCAGCAGCTTTCGAGGGACTGGAAACACCATATATTTT	CASSFRGTGNTIYF
14	once	TRBJ1-2	.	TRBV30	TGTGCCTGGGGGAGAGACAGTGCTGCTATTGGCTACACCTTC	CAWGRDSAAIGYTF
15	.	TRBJ2-7	.	TRBV7-6	TGTGCCAGCAGCTTAGAACCCCCCAGCTCCTACGAGCAGTACTTC	CASSLEPPSSYEQYF
13	.	TRBJ2-3	.	TRBV7-9	TGTGCCAGCAGCCCAGCTAGTTCAGATACGCAGTATTTT	CASSPASSDTQYF
16	.	TRBJ2-1	.	TRBV7-9	TGTGCCAGCAGCTTACGGGGCCTCGCTGGGAGGAATGAGCAGTTCTTC	CASSLRGLAGRNEQFF
13	once	TRBJ1-2	.	TRBV5-6	TGTGCCAGCAGCTTCGGCGGGATCAATGGCTACACCTTC	CASSFGGINGYTF
14	.	TRBJ2-5	.	TRBV28	TGTGCCAGCAGTACCCCCCGAGGCGGAGAGACCCAGTACTTC	CASSTPRGGETQYF
16	.	TRBJ2-3	TRBD2	TRBV7-9	TGTGCCAGCAGCTTATTTAGCGGGGGACCCACAGATACGCAGTATTTT	CASSLFSGGPTDTQYF
14	.	TRBJ2-7	TRBD1	TRBV9	TGTGCCAGCAACTCCGGGACAGGGATGTACGAGCAGTACTTC	CASNSGTGMYEQYF
15	.	TRBJ2-2	.	TRBV6-5	TGTGCCAGCAGCCGTTCAGGGGCGAGCACCGGGGAGCTGTTTTTT	CASSRSGASTGELFF
13	.	TRBJ1-1	.	TRBV29-1	TGCAGCGTTGTCGGCCAGGGGATCACTGAAGCTTTCTTT	CSVVGQGITEAFF
12	.	TRBJ1-2	TRBD1	TRBV12-5	TGTGCTAGTGGACAGGGGAACTATGGCTACACCTTC	CASGQGNYGYTF
15	.	TRBJ2-5	TRBD2	TRBV25-1	TGTGCCAGCAGTGACCCTTTAGCGGGGGGAGAGACCCAGTACTTC	CASSDPLAGGETQYF
10	.	TRBJ2-5	.	TRBV6-5	TGTGCCAGCAGCGAAGAGACCCAGTACTTC	CASSEETQYF
17	.	TRBJ1-6	.	TRBV6-1	TGTGCCAGCAGTGAAGCGTCCCAGCGGTCCTATAATTCACCCCTCCACTTT	CASSEASQRSYNSPLHF
13	.	TRBJ2-3	.	TRBV5-1	TGCGCCAGCAGCCGACTCCGGGGGGATACGCAGTATTTT	CASSRLRGDTQYF
15	.	TRBJ1-2	.	TRBV10-2	TGCGCCAGCAGTGATCCCTCCGCCGGGAGTTATGGCTACACCTTC	CASSDPSAGSYGYTF
12	.	TRBJ2-7	.	TRBV29-1	TGCAGCGTTGAATCGGTTTCCTACGAGCAGTACTTC	CSVESVSYEQYF
13	.	TRBJ1-1	TRBD1	TRBV7-8	TGTGCCAGCAGCTTACAGGGGGACACTGAAGCTTTCTTT	CASSLQGDTEAFF
13	.	TRBJ1-2	.	TRBV9	TGTGCCAGCAGCGTATCAGGGTTGGGTGGCTACACCTTC	CASSVSGLGGYTF
16	.	TRBJ2-7	TRBD2	TRBV10-3	TGTGCCATCAGTGAGCCTGGACTAGCGGGGTCCTACGAGCAGTACTTC	CAISEPGLAGSYEQYF
13	.	TRBJ1-1	.	TRBV10-3	TGTGCCATCAGGGACTTTCCGAACACTGAAGCTTTCTTT	CAIRDFPNTEAFF